A single sample gave rise to the 32 T cell receptor beta chains below, sequenced in a study of beta chain features in type 1 diabetes. The authors reverse transcribed all of the isolated RNA, so sequencing captured expressed TCRB transcripts. Clones were read by immunoSEQ multiplex PCR, and TCRdb kept only the in-frame ones, dropping some. Counted here are about 210,000 clones, approximately 10% occurring once; the ten biggest clones make up approximately 1.3%. What was sequenced was central memory CD4+ T cells from blood. These receptors all stem from a young man in good health.

The J gene is TRBJ1-2, the V gene TRBV29-1; 10 positions match TRBD1. Germline lookup yields CDR1 SQVTM and CDR2 ANQGSEA. Trimming took 6 bases from V and 4 from J; bases not matched to a gene: 8. The CDR3 consists of 14 residues. CDR3 DNA sequence: TGCAGCGTGGGGAGGGACAGGGGTACCTATGGCTACACCTTC. As protein: CSVGRDRGTYGYTF.

This clone has just a few counts. The V and J genes are TRBV7-8 and TRBJ2-7; TRBD2 aligns across 7 bases. Germline V gives CDR1 SGHVS, CDR2 FQNEAQ. This CDR3 contains 14 residues. After removal of 3 bases from V and 2 bases from J, the junction contained 4 bases not matched to a gene. The CDR3 bases are TGTGCCAGCAGCTTTAGCCTAGCGGCCTACGAGCAGTACTTC. The encoded protein is CASSFSLAAYEQYF. The full variable domain, in which reference TRBV7-8 and TRBJ2-7 provide the parts outside the CDR3, is GAGVSQSPRYKVAKRGQDVALRCDPISGHVSLFWYQQALGQGPEFLTYFQNEAQLDKSGLPSDRFFAERPEGSVSTLKIQRTQQEDSAVYLCASSFSLAAYEQYFGPGTRLTVT.

This clone was observed a handful of times. The gene calls are TRBV30 and TRBJ2-7; perhaps TRBD2 as D (6 bases). In germline, CDR1 is GTSNPN, CDR2 SVGIG (reference sequence). The CDR3 loop spans 16 amino acids. Trimming cost V 3 bases and J 1 base, with 19 bases left between them. The CDR3 reads CAWSDTWGVISYEQYF. The CDR3 nucleotides read TGTGCCTGGAGCGATACTTGGGGGGTAATATCCTACGAGCAGTACTTC. The full variable domain, rest sourced from reference TRBV30 and TRBJ2-7, is SQTIHQWPATLVQPVGSPLSLECTVEGTSNPNLYWYRQAAGRGLQLLFYSVGIGQISSEVPQNLSASRPQDRQFILSSKKLLLSDSGFYLCAWSDTWGVISYEQYFGPGTRLTVT.

The chain employs TRBV12-5 and TRBJ2-7; 9 bases line up with TRBD1. The CDR3 extends over 16 amino acids. The trim removed 4 bases at V and 6 bases at J, leaving 13 bases unmatched. The germline V gene has CDR1 LGHNT and CDR2 FRNRAP. CDR3 in DNA: TGTGCTAGTGGTTCCTCGCCCGGGACAGGGACCCCCGAGCAGTACTTC. It is translated as CASGSSPGTGTPEQYF.

This clone was counted only a few times. The rearrangement uses TRBV2 and TRBJ2-7, with D maybe TRBD2 (5 bases). The CDR3 contains 14 residues. Germline lookup yields CDR1 SNHLY and CDR2 FYNNEI. V was cut by 6 bases and J by 4 bases, with 16 bases left in between. DNA of the CDR3: TGTGCCAGCAGCAGTATGGGAGCCAGGTACGAGCAGTACTTC. Translation gives CASSSMGARYEQYF.

At least ten counts were recorded for this clone. The rearrangement links TRBV14 to TRBJ2-1; perhaps TRBD2 as D (6 bases). V lost 0 bases and J 0 bases, leaving 9 bases between the germline ends. CDR1 is SGHDN and CDR2 is FVKESK in the germline V gene. CDR3 length equals 16 residues. In DNA form, the CDR3 reads TGTGCCAGCAGCCAAGATGGCGGGATCTCCTACAATGAGCAGTTCTTC. It translates to CASSQDGGISYNEQFF.

This chain connects TRBV7-6 to TRBJ2-2, with 8 bases lining up with TRBD1. With V trimmed by 5 bases and J by 2 bases, 7 bases remained unmatched. The CDR3 runs 16 residues. Germline V gene data show CDR1 as SGHVS and CDR2 as FNYEAQ. DNA of the CDR3: TGTGCCAGCAGCCCCTCCGGGACAGGCAACACCGGGGAGCTGTTTTTT. It encodes CASSPSGTGNTGELFF.

The J gene is TRBJ2-1, the V gene TRBV20-1, with a weak D call TRBD2 (6 bases). The CDR3 length is 11 residues. Germline assignment: CDR1 DFQATT and CDR2 SNEGSKA (reference sequence). V was trimmed by 7 bases and J by 10 bases, leaving 14 bases between them. The CDR3 loop reads CSVGTPREQFF. Here the CDR3 DNA reads TGCAGTGTTGGGACTCCGAGGGAGCAGTTCTTC.

This clone was recorded a few times. It differs at one base from a far larger clone, so likely a read error. The CDR3 sequence is CASSRLSGSYEQYF. The CDR3 nucleotides read TGTGCCAGCAGCAGGCTCAGCGGGTCCTACGAGCAGTACTTC. V usage is TRBV7-2 and J usage is TRBJ2-7, with D possibly TRBD2 on 6 matching bases. The CDR3 has 14 amino acids. Germline assignment: CDR1 SGHTA and CDR2 FQGNSA. Trimming pared 5 bases from V and 1 base from J, leaving 12 bases between. The full variable domain, in which reference TRBV7-2 and TRBJ2-7 provide the parts outside the CDR3, is GAGVSQSPSNKVTEKGKDVELRCDPISGHTALYWYRQSLGQGLEFLIYFQGNSAPDKSGLPSDRFSAERTGGSVSTLTIQRTQQEDSAVYLCASSRLSGSYEQYFGPGTRLTVT.

The chain links TRBV30 to TRBJ1-3; 8 bases agree with TRBD1. V gave up 4 bases and J gave up 5 bases; unmatched junction bases: 4. CDR3 size: 13 residues. CDR1 GTSNPN and CDR2 SVGIG come from the germline V gene (reference sequence). The CDR3 DNA reads as TGTGCCTGGAAGGGGGACAGGCGAAACACCATATATTTT. This sequence encodes CAWKGDRRNTIYF.

This clone was seen ten or more times. The chain combines TRBV30 with TRBJ2-1; no definite D call. Per the germline V gene, CDR1 is GTSNPN and CDR2 is SVGIG (reference sequence). Between the trimmed V and J ends, which lost 0 bases and 5 bases, there was a span of 8 bases. The CDR3 totals 13 residues. CDR3 nucleotide sequence: TGTGCCTGGAGTGTTCAGCCAAACAATGAGCAGTTCTTC. Translating it yields CAWSVQPNNEQFF.

V usage is TRBV7-8 and J usage is TRBJ1-1, with 7 bases aligning to TRBD1. Unmatched junction bases numbered 5, after V lost 3 bases and J lost 10 bases. The germline gives CDR1 SGHVS, CDR2 FQNEAQ. This CDR3 comprises 12 residues. CDR3 in DNA: TGTGCCAGCAGCTTCAGGGGGGGCAGAGCTTTCTTT. This sequence encodes CASSFRGGRAFF. The full variable domain, completed using reference TRBV7-8 and TRBJ1-1, is GAGVSQSPRYKVAKRGQDVALRCDPISGHVSLFWYQQALGQGPEFLTYFQNEAQLDKSGLPSDRFFAERPEGSVSTLKIQRTQQEDSAVYLCASSFRGGRAFFGQGTRLTVV.

This chain connects TRBV7-6 to TRBJ2-1; the match to TRBD2 covers 9 bases. V was clipped by 6 bases and J by 5 bases; unmatched bases: 14. CDR3 length equals 17 residues. Germline loops: CDR1 SGHVS, CDR2 FNYEAQ. The CDR3 DNA reads as TGTGCCAGCAGACTATTAGGCTGGACTAGCGCTAACAATGAGCAGTTCTTC. Amino acid sequence: CASRLLGWTSANNEQFF.

The chain has TRBV21-1 and TRBJ1-1. TRBV21-1 is classified as a pseudogene. CDR3 length: 13 amino acids. The CDR3 is CASRLEVNTEAFF. DNA for the CDR3: TGTGCCAGCAGACTTGAGGTGAACACTGAAGCTTTCTTT.

The rearrangement links TRBV7-2 to TRBJ2-5, with 10 nucleotides matching TRBD2. This CDR3 is built from 15 residues. CDR1 and CDR2 from the germline V gene are SGHTA and FQGNSA. Trimming at V came to 3 bases and at J to 5 bases, leaving 6 bases not matched to a gene. CDR3: CASSFRAGGPETQYF. CDR3 sequence (DNA): TGTGCCAGCAGCTTTCGAGCGGGAGGGCCGGAGACCCAGTACTTC.

Details on this clone: Germline and junction disagree at one end, which may indicate a read error. The chain links TRBV4-1 to TRBJ1-4; the D gene is possibly TRBD1 (5 bases). From germline, CDR1 is MGHRA and CDR2 YSYEKL. CDR3 size: 15 residues. CDR3 in amino acids: CASSQLRQTNEKLFF. The CDR3 bases are TGTGCCAGCAGCCAATTACGACAGACTAATGAAAAACTGTTTTTT.

This clone was observed a few times. This chain uses TRBV29-1 with TRBJ2-3; D perhaps matches TRBD2 (6 bases). Per the germline V gene, CDR1 is SQVTM and CDR2 is ANQGSEA. V lost 5 bases and J lost 0, with 15 bases in between. The CDR3 loop spans 15 amino acids. CDR3 nucleotides: TGCAGCGTTAACCGGGACTCCCGAAGCACAGATACGCAGTATTTT. Its translation: CSVNRDSRSTDTQYF.

This sequence joins TRBV28 and TRBJ1-5; tentatively, D is TRBD1 (5 bases). This CDR3 has 17 amino acids. Between the trimmed V and J ends, which lost 2 bases and 4 bases, there was a span of 18 bases. CDR1 MDHEN and CDR2 SYDVKM come from the germline V gene. The CDR3 DNA reads as TGTGCCAGCAGTTTAAAGTTCGGGGGGTTTCGAAATCAGCCCCAGCATTTT. This gives the protein CASSLKFGGFRNQPQHF.

This clone appeared a few times. This chain links TRBV4-2 with TRBJ2-5, with D maybe TRBD2 (6 bases). The CDR3 extends over 14 amino acids. The V gene lost 2 bases and the J gene lost 5 bases, with 12 bases spanning the gap. Looked up from germline, CDR1 is LGHNA and CDR2 is YNFKEQ. CDR3 nucleotides: TGTGCCAGCAGCCAACCGGGACTCGGGGAGACCCAGTACTTC. This encodes CASSQPGLGETQYF.

V gene TRBV27 combines with J gene TRBJ2-3; the D gene is possibly TRBD2 (7 bases). The V gene lost 9 bases and the J gene lost 6 bases, with 19 bases spanning the gap. The CDR3 covers 14 residues. Per the germline V gene, CDR1 is MNHEY and CDR2 is SMNVEV (reference sequence). CDR3 amino acids: CARYPRGASDTQYF. The CDR3 DNA reads TGTGCCAGATACCCCCGGGGGGCGTCGGATACGCAGTATTTT.

This clone was recorded a few times. One junction end disagrees with the germline gene, perhaps due to a read error. CDR3 in DNA: TGCGCCAGCAGCCAAGAATCCCAGACCGAGCAGTTCTTC. It encodes CASSQESQTEQFF. The V and J genes are TRBV7-2 and TRBJ2-1; D remains ambiguous. The V gene's germline CDR1 is SGHTA and CDR2 FQGNSA. The CDR3 consists of 13 residues.

The chain combines TRBV6-1 with TRBJ2-2; a possible D gene is TRBD2 (5 bases). The CDR3 length is 12 residues. V shed 7 bases and J shed 5 bases, with 8 bases lying between them. Per germline, CDR1 MNHNS and CDR2 SASEGT. The CDR3: CASMGVTGELFF. CDR3 coding DNA: TGTGCCAGCATGGGAGTGACCGGGGAGCTGTTTTTT.

This clone showed up just once. The V and J genes are TRBV11-3 and TRBJ2-1; possible D gene TRBD2, 5 bases. V lost 0 bases and J lost 2, with 11 bases in between. Germline V gene lookup returns CDR1 SGHNT and CDR2 YENEEA. There are 16 residues in the CDR3. This CDR3 reads CASSLEAAAPYNEQFF. The DNA for the CDR3 is TGTGCCAGCAGCTTAGAAGCGGCGGCCCCCTACAATGAGCAGTTCTTC.

This clone was seen more than once but under ten times. J is TRBJ2-3 and V is TRBV5-6; D possibly corresponds to TRBD2 (6 bases). V lost 2 bases and J 4 bases, leaving 11 bases between the germline ends. The CDR3 has 14 residues. Per germline, CDR1 SGHDT and CDR2 YYEEEE. In nucleotides, the CDR3 is TGTGCCAGCAGCTTAGTAGGGGACTCAGATACGCAGTATTTT. Translated, it gives CASSLVGDSDTQYF.

The V and J genes are TRBV18 and TRBJ1-1; TRBD1 matches 7 bases. The J segment lost 0 bases and the V segment lost 8 bases, leaving 6 bases of the junction unmatched. The CDR3 runs 14 residues. Germline V gene data show CDR1 as KGHSH and CDR2 as LQKENI. Here the CDR3 reads CASAAGQVNTEAFF. CDR3 bases: TGTGCCAGCGCCGCTGGACAGGTGAACACTGAAGCTTTCTTT. The variable domain in full, completed from reference TRBV18 and TRBJ1-1, reads NAGVMQNPRHLVRRRGQEARLRCSPMKGHSHVYWYRQLPEEGLKFMVYLQKENIIDESGMPKERFSAEFPKEGPSILRIQQVVRGDSAAYFCASAAGQVNTEAFFGQGTRLTVV.

J is TRBJ2-1 and V is TRBV4-2; D gene uncertain. The CDR3 extends over 14 amino acids. The V gene's germline CDR1 is LGHNA and CDR2 YNFKEQ. Trimming removed 0 bases from V and 4 bases from J, with 7 bases in between. The CDR3: CASSQEHRYNEQFF. The CDR3 coding sequence is TGTGCCAGCAGCCAAGAACACCGATACAATGAGCAGTTCTTC.

The CDR3 bases are TGTGCCAGCAGCAAACAGGGCAGGGACACTGAAGCTTTCTTT. Residues: CASSKQGRDTEAFF. This chain connects TRBV6-5 to TRBJ1-1, with D perhaps TRBD1 (6 bases). The germline V gene has CDR1 MNHEY and CDR2 SVGAGI. This CDR3 is built from 14 residues. Trimming removed 6 bases at V and 3 bases at J, with 14 bases between.

This clone was seen more than once but under ten times. The chain carries TRBV21-1 and TRBJ1-3. TRBV21-1 is a pseudogene. The CDR3 covers 14 residues. The DNA for the CDR3 is TGTGCCAGCAGCGTCTTGGTAGCTGGAAACACCATATATTTT. The encoded protein is CASSVLVAGNTIYF.

This clone has more than one count but fewer than ten. The rearrangement uses TRBV5-1 and TRBJ2-7; 11 nucleotides align to TRBD2. Looked up from germline, CDR1 is SGHRS and CDR2 is YFSETQ. Unmatched junction bases numbered 13, after V lost 4 bases and J lost 7 bases. The CDR3 sequence is 16 residues long. Written as DNA, the CDR3 is TGCGCCAGCAGCCCCCGGGACGGTAGCGGGAGGGGAGAGCAGTACTTC. As protein: CASSPRDGSGRGEQYF.

This sequence joins TRBV7-9 and TRBJ2-5; D gene unclear. With 5 bases removed from V and 7 bases from J, the gap between germline ends came to 11 bases. The CDR3 has 12 amino acids. Per the germline V gene, CDR1 is SEHNR and CDR2 is FQNEAQ (reference sequence). Here the CDR3 reads CASSQWSGTQYF. The CDR3 region has the DNA TGTGCCAGCAGCCAGTGGTCAGGGACCCAGTACTTC.

The V call is TRBV9, the J call TRBJ2-3; TRBD2 agrees at 8 bases. The trim removed 5 bases at V and 2 bases at J, leaving 4 bases unmatched. CDR1 and CDR2 from the germline V gene are SGDLS and YYNGEE. The CDR3 runs to 14 residues. Written as DNA, the CDR3 is TGTGCCAGCAGGGGCGGGAGGTCCACAGATACGCAGTATTTT. This translates into CASRGGRSTDTQYF.

This clone was detected many times. V is TRBV7-3 and J is TRBJ2-5; D is perhaps TRBD1 (5 bases). The CDR3 loop spans 14 amino acids. Germline lookup yields CDR1 SGHTA and CDR2 FQGTGA. V was clipped by 2 bases and J by 4 bases, with 11 bases between them. CDR3 loop: CASSLQGLGETQYF. The CDR3 DNA follows: TGTGCCAGCAGCTTACAGGGATTAGGAGAGACCCAGTACTTC.